This T cell receptor beta chain originates from a study of cytomegalovirus exposure and HLA in healthy donors. The PCR had 60 Vbeta and 13 Jbeta primers. The repertoire was sequenced with immunoSEQ multiplex PCR; TCRdb's copy has only in-frame clones and lacks some. Of 310,000 or so clones in the sample, 85% to 90% were seen once. The CDR3 is made up of 15 amino acids. Trimming shortened V by 1 base and J by 6 bases, and 15 bases separated the two germline ends. The V gene's germline CDR1 is SGHTA and CDR2 FQGNSA. The sample consisted of PBMCs. The clonotype originates from a woman under 30 in good health and CMV-seronegative. The rearrangement joins TRBV7-2 to TRBJ1-2, with D uncertain. This CDR3 reads CASSLVVQLGDGYTF. CDR3 sequence (DNA): TGTGCCAGCAGCTTAGTGGTCCAACTTGGAGATGGCTACACCTTC.